This T cell receptor (beta chain) was captured by sequencing in a study of PD-L1 blockade in urothelial cancer. Study information: Researchers looked at the blood 3 weeks (second dose) and 6 weeks after treatment began. Broader study findings: Blood clones associated with the tumor expanded more at 3 weeks in durable-benefit patients.

Points on this clone: Its cognate antigen is unknown.

Indicated time point: pretreatment peripheral blood. Sample numbers ranged from 1 to 8 per patient, encompassing pretreatment and on-treatment collections. Germline CDR1 and CDR2: MNHNS and SASEGT. This CDR3 is built from 14 residues. The ends lost 8 bases at V and 8 bases at J; junction bases unmatched: 8. Every PCR got spiked synthetic TCR analog templates. Libraries were prepared by immunoSEQ multiplex PCR; TCRdb keeps only in-frame clonotypes and omits some of them. This sample yields 56,000 or so clones, of which approximately 85% are seen a single time; approximately 15% belongs to the top ten. The sequencing used PBMCs, collected around atezolizumab (anti-PD-L1) treatment. The genes are TRBV6-1 and TRBJ2-1; 11 positions agree with TRBD2. The clonotype was recovered from a man in his 70s with urothelial cancer. DNA of the CDR3: TGTGCCAGCCCTACTAGCGGGAGCTGGGATGAGCAGTTCTTC. Encoded protein: CASPTSGSWDEQFF.